One sample yielded the 30 T cell receptor beta chains listed below, sequenced in a study of blood T cells in healthy people across ages (dated by TCRdb to between 2014 and 2017). Library preparation was by 5' RACE. Sequencing instrument: Illumina HiSeq 2500. The second PCR ran for about 6 to 11 cycles and used a J-beta primer mix along with a sample-barcoded 5' primer. The raw public reads went through TCRdb reprocessing: fastp at Q25, MiXCR clone calling, in-frame beta chains kept. Rows with one shared CDR3 protein collapse into an entry with the most common genes and DNA. This sample is represented by almost 800,000 distinct CDR3 sequences; 58% of them were singletons. The top ten constitute approximately 23% of the sample. Sequencing used blood. These receptors all stem from a man aged 25 to 45 in good health.

The gene calls are TRBV27 and TRBJ2-7; D is ambiguous. V shed 5 bases and J shed 2 bases, with 16 bases lying between them. CDR3 size: 15 residues. Per germline, CDR1 MNHEY and CDR2 SMNVEV (reference sequence). The DNA for the CDR3 is TGTGCCAGCAGTCAACAGACCGGGCCCCCCTACGAGCAGTACTTC. Translating gives CASSQQTGPPYEQYF.

The V call is TRBV28, the J call TRBJ1-1; D call uncertain. The germline gives CDR1 MDHEN, CDR2 SYDVKM. Trimming removed 7 bases at V and 1 base at J, with 19 bases between. The CDR3 is 16 amino acids. The CDR3 reads CASTSSSLPKNTEAFF. Written as DNA, the CDR3 is TGTGCCAGCACCTCCTCGTCCCTCCCCAAGAACACTGAAGCTTTCTTT.

The chain is built from TRBV29-1 and TRBJ2-1; D remains unclear. Trimming shortened V by 5 bases and J by 15 bases, and 20 bases separated the two germline ends. Germline V CDR1 and CDR2: SQVTM, ANQGSEA. There are 12 residues in the CDR3. CDR3 sequence reads: CSVQAMGWPPFF. The CDR3 nucleotides are TGCAGCGTTCAAGCCATGGGGTGGCCCCCGTTCTTC.

This clonotype was recorded a few times. The chain employs TRBV12-3 or TRBV12-4 and TRBJ2-7, with 8 bases fitting TRBD2. The V and J ends lost 6 bases and 3 bases, in that order; junction bases with no gene match: 7. This CDR3 is built from 14 residues. The CDR3 nucleotides read TGTGCCAGCAGCCAGACTAGCGCGCACTACGAGCAGTACTTC. Protein: CASSQTSAHYEQYF.

This chain connects TRBV7-2 to TRBJ2-7; 8 bases are a match to TRBD2. Germline lookup yields CDR1 SGHTA and CDR2 FQGNSA. This CDR3 is built from 15 residues. V was pared by 2 bases and J by 4 bases, with 7 bases of the junction left unmatched. CDR3 sequence reads: CASSLTRGGQYEQYF. CDR3 nucleotides: TGTGCCAGCAGCTTAACTCGCGGGGGGCAGTACGAGCAGTACTTC.

This chain links TRBV29-1 with TRBJ2-1, with D perhaps matching TRBD2 (6 bases). V lost 7 bases and J 9 bases, leaving 10 bases between the germline ends. CDR3 length: 10 residues. The V gene's germline CDR1 is SQVTM and CDR2 ANQGSEA. The CDR3 DNA follows: TGCAGCGGGCGGGATCGTGAGCAGTTCTTC. Translating it yields CSGRDREQFF.

The chain combines TRBV10-3 with TRBJ1-1; D might be TRBD1 (6 bases). CDR1 and CDR2 from the germline V gene are ENHRY and SYGVKD. There are 12 residues in the CDR3. Deletions cut 9 bases from V and 3 bases from J, with 11 bases between. The DNA for the CDR3 is TGTGCCATACAGGGTTCGGACACTGAAGCTTTCTTT. This codes for CAIQGSDTEAFF.

CDR3 protein: CAILRGDRGDTQYF. For the CDR3, the DNA is TGTGCCATCCTAAGGGGGGACCGTGGAGATACGCAGTATTTT. The V and J genes are TRBV10-3 and TRBJ2-3; D might be TRBD1 or TRBD2, each matching 6 bases. The CDR3 is 14 amino acids. The V end lost 8 bases, the J end lost 5 bases, and 17 bases lay between the germline ends. From germline, CDR1 is ENHRY and CDR2 SYGVKD.

This clonotype was observed many times. The chain is built from TRBV7-6 and TRBJ1-2; D might be TRBD1 (6 bases). Trimming pared 6 bases from V and 0 bases from J, leaving 11 bases between. Germline CDR1 SGHVS, CDR2 FNYEAQ. The CDR3 contains 14 residues. As DNA, the CDR3 is TGTGCCAGCAGTTTGGGGGGCGCTAACTATGGCTACACCTTC. Translation gives CASSLGGANYGYTF.

The gene calls are TRBV7-8 and TRBJ1-4; D perhaps matches TRBD1 (5 bases). Germline CDR1 and CDR2: SGHVS and FQNEAQ. This CDR3 region has 15 residues. V shed 2 bases and J shed 2 bases, with 9 bases lying between them. The CDR3 region has the DNA TGTGCCAGCAGCTTAATTGGGGCGACTAATGAAAAACTGTTTTTT. This gives the protein CASSLIGATNEKLFF. Looking up the rest from reference TRBV7-8 and TRBJ1-4 gives the full variable domain: GAGVSQSPRYKVAKRGQDVALRCDPISGHVSLFWYQQALGQGPEFLTYFQNEAQLDKSGLPSDRFFAERPEGSVSTLKIQRTQQEDSAVYLCASSLIGATNEKLFFGSGTQLSVL.

This chain connects TRBV3-1 to TRBJ2-1; 8 bases map to TRBD1. Germline CDR1 is LGHDT and CDR2 is YNNKEL (reference sequence). The CDR3 is 13 residues long. V was clipped by 3 bases and J by 8 bases; unmatched bases: 3. For the CDR3, the DNA is TGTGCCAGCAGCCAGAGGGGACAGGATGAGCAGTTCTTC. As protein: CASSQRGQDEQFF.

This clonotype appeared a few times. The chain uses TRBV20-1 and TRBJ2-7, with D possibly being TRBD2 (7 bases). Germline CDR1 and CDR2: DFQATT and SNEGSKA (reference sequence). Trimming left V 2 bases short and J 3 bases short, with 11 bases between. The CDR3 spans 13 residues. The CDR3 region is CSARKGGDYEQYF. CDR3 nucleotides: TGCAGTGCTAGAAAGGGGGGGGACTACGAGCAGTACTTC.

The V and J genes are TRBV20-1 and TRBJ2-3; TRBD2 matches 8 bases. This CDR3 spans 14 amino acids. V gave up 3 bases and J gave up 3 bases; unmatched junction bases: 5. Germline CDR1 is DFQATT and CDR2 is SNEGSKA (reference sequence). The CDR3 protein is CSASGSGVTDTQYF. The CDR3 DNA reads as TGCAGTGCTAGCGGTAGCGGGGTGACAGATACGCAGTATTTT.

The V call is TRBV6-5, the J call TRBJ2-5; possibly TRBD1 for D (5 bases). Trimming took 0 bases from V and 2 from J, leaving 10 bases between them. Germline-derived CDR1 and CDR2 are MNHEY and SVGAGI. The CDR3 loop spans 15 amino acids. The CDR3 here is CASSYSPGNQETQYF. CDR3 sequence (DNA): TGTGCCAGCAGTTACTCGCCAGGGAATCAAGAGACCCAGTACTTC.

This clonotype showed up just once. Compared with germline, one end of the junction differs, possibly owing to a read error. This chain uses TRBV7-9 with TRBJ2-1; D is possibly TRBD2 (7 bases). The CDR3 extends over 14 amino acids. CDR1 and CDR2 from the germline V gene are SEHNR and FQNEAQ (reference sequence). The CDR3 DNA follows: TGTGCCAGCAGCCTAGGGGAGGGGGGTAATGGGCAGTTCTTC. It translates to CASSLGEGGNGQFF.

The chain carries TRBV5-1 and TRBJ1-2; unclear D gene. The CDR3 has 14 residues. Germline lookup yields CDR1 SGHRS and CDR2 YFSETQ. V was clipped by 0 bases and J by 8 bases, with 14 bases between them. The CDR3 DNA is TGCGCCAGCAGCTTGGCAGGTAGATTGGAAGGCTACACCTTC. Encoded protein: CASSLAGRLEGYTF.

This clonotype appeared a few times. The V call is TRBV20-1, the J call TRBJ2-1, with D tentatively TRBD2 (5 bases). V shed 6 bases and J shed 4 bases, with 16 bases lying between them. This CDR3 spans 14 amino acids. Looked up from germline, CDR1 is DFQATT and CDR2 is SNEGSKA (reference sequence). CDR3 amino acids: CSAPGYVIYNEQFF. In DNA, the CDR3 is TGCAGTGCCCCGGGGTACGTGATTTACAATGAGCAGTTCTTC.

The genes are TRBV15 and TRBJ2-5; either TRBD1 or TRBD2 may fit D (6 bases each). The end of the DNA fits TRBJ2-1 better, so the J call may be wrong. Germline V gives CDR1 LNHNV, CDR2 YYDKDF (reference sequence). CDR3 length: 14 residues. The CDR3: CATSYVRRGETQFF. The CDR3 nucleotides read TGTGCCACCAGCTATGTGCGGAGGGGGGAGACCCAGTTCTTC.

The sample holds a few counts of this clonotype. This chain uses TRBV7-9 with TRBJ1-2, with D unresolved. Germline V gives CDR1 SEHNR, CDR2 FQNEAQ (reference sequence). Between the trimmed V and J ends, which lost 1 base and 8 bases, there was a span of 8 bases. The CDR3 has 12 amino acids. The CDR3 is CASSLDDWGYTF. CDR3 sequence (DNA): TGTGCCAGCAGCTTAGACGACTGGGGCTACACCTTC.

CDR3: CATGGDTYPYEQYF. The CDR3 DNA follows: TGTGCAACAGGGGGGGACACCTACCCCTACGAGCAGTACTTC. The rearrangement joins TRBV2 to TRBJ2-7; perhaps TRBD1 as D (8 bases). This CDR3 is built from 14 residues. In germline, CDR1 is SNHLY, CDR2 FYNNEI. The variable domain in full, completed from reference TRBV2 and TRBJ2-7, reads EPEVTQTPSHQVTQMGQEVILRCVPISNHLYFYWYRQILGQKVEFLVSFYNNEISEKSEIFDDQFSVERPDGSNFTLKIRSTKLEDSAMYFCATGGDTYPYEQYFGPGTRLTVT.

This sequence joins TRBV10-2 and TRBJ2-5; D is tentatively TRBD1 or TRBD2 (5 bases each). This CDR3 region has 13 residues. V lost 2 bases and J 5 bases, leaving 9 bases between the germline ends. Germline V gene lookup returns CDR1 WSHSY and CDR2 SAAADI. The chain's CDR3 is CASSEGTGETQYF. The CDR3 DNA follows: TGCGCCAGCAGTGAGGGGACCGGGGAGACCCAGTACTTC.

The V gene is TRBV20-1, the J gene TRBJ2-7; 11 nucleotides agree with TRBD2. This CDR3 comprises 17 residues. The V gene's germline CDR1 is DFQATT and CDR2 SNEGSKA (reference sequence). V lost 5 bases, J lost 2 bases, and 14 bases stayed unmatched. The CDR3 spells CSAQTGTSGTPPYEQYF. For the CDR3, the DNA is TGCAGTGCTCAGACCGGGACTAGCGGAACCCCACCCTACGAGCAGTACTTC.

This clonotype was picked up a small number of times. The rearrangement joins TRBV20-1 to TRBJ2-3; the D gene is possibly TRBD2 (5 bases). V lost 6 bases, J lost 5 bases, and 21 bases lay in between. CDR3 length: 15 residues. Germline V lookup: CDR1 DFQATT, CDR2 SNEGSKA (reference sequence). The CDR3 DNA is TGCAGTGCCGTACGCGACGACCGGAGCGGAGATACGCAGTATTTT. The encoded protein is CSAVRDDRSGDTQYF.

V usage is TRBV3-1 and J usage is TRBJ2-7, with D unresolved. Germline V gives CDR1 LGHDT, CDR2 YNNKEL (reference sequence). The CDR3 is made up of 12 amino acids. V was pared by 1 base and J by 7 bases, with 8 bases between. This CDR3 reads CASSQVATEQYF. The CDR3 nucleotides read TGTGCCAGCAGCCAAGTGGCAACAGAGCAGTACTTC.

This clonotype was seen a handful of times. The chain carries TRBV5-1 and TRBJ2-1; 7 positions agree with TRBD2. Unmatched junction bases numbered 10, after V lost 4 bases and J lost 12 bases. From germline, CDR1 is SGHRS and CDR2 YFSETQ. The CDR3 is made up of 13 amino acids. As DNA, the CDR3 is TGCGCCAGCAGCGAAAGTGGCGGGAGCGGGCAGTTCTTC. Residues: CASSESGGSGQFF.

Within the sample, this clonotype is medium-sized. J is TRBJ2-3 and V is TRBV29-1, with no clear D. Germline V CDR1 and CDR2: SQVTM, ANQGSEA. Trimming took off 0 bases at V and 5 bases at J, with 6 bases between the two ends. The CDR3 extends over 12 amino acids. The chain's CDR3 is CSVEEPRDTQYF. In DNA form, the CDR3 reads TGCAGCGTTGAAGAACCCAGAGATACGCAGTATTTT.

V and J are TRBV20-1 and TRBJ2-5, with 15 bases that match TRBD2. The CDR3 covers 15 residues. The V segment lost 6 bases and the J segment 4 bases; nucleotides outside the gene matches: 6. Per the germline V gene, CDR1 is DFQATT and CDR2 is SNEGSKA (reference sequence). The CDR3 is CSAGTSGRRAETQYF. In DNA, the CDR3 is TGCAGTGCAGGGACTAGCGGGAGGCGCGCAGAGACCCAGTACTTC.

The CDR3 nucleotides read TGCGCCACCGCTCTAGAGATCCGCGAGCAGTACTTC. Its protein product is CATALEIREQYF. The genes are TRBV10-2 and TRBJ2-7; no firm D call. CDR1 WSHSY and CDR2 SAAADI come from the germline V gene. The CDR3 runs 12 residues. The ends were cut back, 10 bases at V and 6 bases at J, with 16 bases in the middle.

This chain links TRBV25-1 with TRBJ2-3; TRBD1 or TRBD2 may be the D gene (5 bases each). The CDR3 is made up of 14 amino acids. Germline assignment: CDR1 MGHDK and CDR2 SYGVNS. Trimming removed 2 bases at V and 6 bases at J, with 12 bases between. The CDR3 sequence: CASSERAGTDTQYF. DNA of the CDR3: TGTGCCAGCAGTGAACGGGCAGGGACGGATACGCAGTATTTT.

In regard to this clonotype: A junction end diverges from the germline sequence, so it may reflect a read error. The chain links TRBV6-5 to TRBJ2-1; D may be TRBD1 (5 bases). The CDR3 consists of 15 residues. Germline V gene sequence: CDR1 MNHEY, CDR2 SVGAGI. The CDR3 DNA reads as TGTGCCGGCAGTTACAGACAGAACCCCTACAATGAGCAGTTCTTC. Protein: CAGSYRQNPYNEQFF.